This T cell receptor beta chain was retrieved from a study of OX40 agonist ivuxolimab in advanced cancers. J was trimmed by 4 bases and V by 2 bases; bases with no gene match: 6. This CDR3 contains 15 residues. The V gene's germline CDR1 is MNHEY and CDR2 SVGAGI. Clones were read by immunoSEQ multiplex PCR, and TCRdb kept only the in-frame ones, dropping some. The table lists some 60,000 clones, approximately 90% of them singletons, with 15% to 20% in the top ten. The genes are TRBV6-5 and TRBJ1-2; 8 positions match TRBD1. Sample: CD4+ or CD8+ T cells sorted from blood, taken in a trial of the OX40 agonist ivuxolimab. The sequence came from an adult with an advanced solid tumor such as melanoma, head and neck, liver or kidney cancer. CDR3 nucleotides: TGTGCCAGCAGTTACGGACAGGGTAGTGTCTATGGCTACACCTTC. Amino acids: CASSYGQGSVYGYTF.